Shown below are 30 T cell receptor beta chains from a single sample sequenced in a study of shared clonotypes between healthy human individuals. Sequencing used immunoSEQ multiplex PCR; TCRdb keeps in-frame clones, though not all of them. The sample gives some 2 million clones, around 96% of which show up once; 0.85% to 1.3% is in the top ten. CD45RO negativity and positive selection for CCR7 defined naive CD8 cells, a population that excluded terminally differentiated effector memory CD45RA+ cells. The sequencing input was naive CD8+ T cells sorted from blood. The source of these receptors is a man between 18 and 35 years old in good health.

The J gene is TRBJ2-7, the V gene TRBV4-3; unclear D gene. Germline CDR1 reads LGHNA; CDR2 reads YSLEER. The V end was cut by 0 bases, the J end by 9 bases, with 15 bases between. This CDR3 is 14 amino acids long. The CDR3 sequence: CASSQDLGQPGQYF. The CDR3 DNA reads as TGCGCCAGCAGCCAAGATCTGGGCCAACCAGGGCAGTACTTC.

The V call is TRBV6-1, the J call TRBJ2-7; D may be TRBD1 or TRBD2 (5 bases each). Looked up from germline, CDR1 is MNHNS and CDR2 is SASEGT. The CDR3 is made up of 16 amino acids. V dropped 0 bases and J dropped 0 bases, with 12 bases sitting between them. CDR3 residues: CASSEANVGGSYEQYF. The CDR3 DNA is TGTGCCAGCAGTGAAGCCAACGTTGGGGGCTCCTACGAGCAGTACTTC.

The V gene is TRBV9, the J gene TRBJ2-1, with 8 bases that match TRBD2. Trimming cost V 2 bases and J 3 bases; bases outside gene matches: 4. CDR1 and CDR2 (germline): SGDLS, YYNGEE. CDR3 size: 15 residues. CDR3 in amino acids: CASSVSGADYNEQFF. CDR3 coding DNA: TGTGCCAGCAGCGTTAGCGGGGCCGACTACAATGAGCAGTTCTTC.

V is TRBV9 and J is TRBJ2-2, with TRBD2 matching over 8 bases. CDR1 and CDR2 from the germline V gene are SGDLS and YYNGEE. The CDR3 is 16 residues long. Losses at the gene ends were 4 bases for V and 6 bases for J; bases not matched to a gene: 11. The CDR3 sequence: CASSPGGLVFPGELFF. CDR3 DNA: TGTGCCAGCAGCCCGGGGGGACTAGTATTCCCCGGGGAGCTGTTTTTT.

This clone was seen only a few times. V and J are TRBV4-1 and TRBJ1-3; no definite D call. Germline assignment: CDR1 MGHRA and CDR2 YSYEKL. Trimming took 0 bases from V and 1 from J, leaving 7 bases between them. The CDR3 has 15 residues. The CDR3 here is CASSQDWASGNTIYF. CDR3 bases: TGCGCCAGCAGCCAAGATTGGGCATCTGGAAACACCATATATTTT.

The CDR3 nucleotides read TGCGCCAGCTTTCTCAGGCAGGTGAACAATGAGCAGTTCTTC. Encoded protein: CASFLRQVNNEQFF. The rearrangement links TRBV4-3 to TRBJ2-1; D remains ambiguous. The germline gives CDR1 LGHNA, CDR2 YSLEER. The CDR3 is 14 residues long. V was pared by 8 bases and J by 5 bases, with 16 bases between.

The genes are TRBV5-1 and TRBJ2-1, with TRBD2 as a possible D gene (5 bases). The germline gives CDR1 SGHRS, CDR2 YFSETQ. Trimming took off 4 bases at V and 6 bases at J, with 17 bases between the two ends. CDR3 size: 15 residues. The CDR3 coding sequence is TGCGCCAGCAGCCCGGCTCCCAATAGCGTCAATGAGCAGTTCTTC. It translates to CASSPAPNSVNEQFF.

In the case of this clone: This sample includes further DNA sequences coding for the same CDR3. J is TRBJ2-7 and V is TRBV2; D is possibly TRBD2 (5 bases). Trimming cost V 1 base and J 2 bases, with 9 bases left between them. The CDR3 consists of 14 residues. Germline CDR1 is SNHLY and CDR2 is FYNNEI. This chain's CDR3 is CASSEGGVTYEQYF. The CDR3 DNA follows: TGTGCCAGCAGTGAAGGGGGAGTAACCTACGAGCAGTACTTC.

The chain combines TRBV5-1 with TRBJ2-7, with 11 nucleotides matching TRBD1. CDR3 length: 16 residues. V lost 4 bases to trimming and J lost 3 bases; unmatched junction nucleotides: 9. Germline V gene sequence: CDR1 SGHRS, CDR2 YFSETQ. The CDR3 region has the DNA TGCGCCAGCAGCCGAACCCCCGGGACAGGGGGCTACGAGCAGTACTTC. Its translation is CASSRTPGTGGYEQYF.

The rearrangement links TRBV10-2 to TRBJ2-7; 9 bases agree with TRBD2. There are 14 residues in the CDR3. Trimming cost V 10 bases and J 6 bases; bases outside gene matches: 13. Germline lookup yields CDR1 WSHSY and CDR2 SAAADI. For the CDR3, the DNA is TGCGCCACAAGACTAGCGGCACTCCCCGGCGAGCAGTACTTC. This codes for CATRLAALPGEQYF.

On this clone: Other DNA sequences in this sample translate to the same CDR3. The chain carries TRBV28 and TRBJ1-4; perhaps TRBD1 as D (5 bases). Trimming removed 6 bases at V and 5 bases at J, with 13 bases between. The CDR3 runs 14 residues. Germline V CDR1 and CDR2: MDHEN, SYDVKM. The chain's CDR3 is CASSLTGANEKLFF. In nucleotides, the CDR3 is TGTGCCAGCAGCCTCACAGGTGCCAATGAAAAACTGTTTTTT.

In the case of this clone: Additional DNA sequences in this sample encode the identical CDR3. This chain connects TRBV7-6 to TRBJ2-1; D not resolved. The CDR3 loop spans 15 amino acids. The V gene lost 5 bases and the J gene lost 4 bases, with 15 bases spanning the gap. In germline, CDR1 is SGHVS, CDR2 FNYEAQ. CDR3 loop: CASSLGTSPYNEQFF. CDR3 coding DNA: TGTGCCAGCAGCCTCGGAACTTCCCCGTACAATGAGCAGTTCTTC.

About this clone itself: This CDR3 is also generated by other DNA sequences in the sample. The chain carries TRBV7-9 and TRBJ2-7; the D is unclear. Trimming removed 1 base from V and 1 base from J, with 8 bases in between. From germline, CDR1 is SEHNR and CDR2 FQNEAQ (reference sequence). This CDR3 spans 14 amino acids. Written as DNA, the CDR3 is TGTGCCAGCAGCTTAGTTACAGAATCCTACGAGCAGTACTTC. It codes for CASSLVTESYEQYF.

The chain is built from TRBV10-2 and TRBJ1-2; TRBD1 aligns across 7 bases. Germline V gene lookup returns CDR1 WSHSY and CDR2 SAAADI. J was trimmed by 4 bases and V by 6 bases; bases with no gene match: 8. The CDR3 is made up of 14 amino acids. Here the CDR3 reads CASSPEGASYGYTF. CDR3 nucleotide sequence: TGCGCCAGCAGCCCAGAGGGGGCAAGCTATGGCTACACCTTC.

J is TRBJ2-5 and V is TRBV6-1, with 10 bases that match TRBD1. Trimming at V came to 7 bases and at J to 2 bases, leaving 7 bases not matched to a gene. From germline, CDR1 is MNHNS and CDR2 SASEGT. This CDR3 is built from 15 residues. CDR3 in DNA: TGTGCCAGCACCCCTAAGGACAGGGGGCAAGAGACCCAGTACTTC. Amino acids: CASTPKDRGQETQYF.

This chain links TRBV27 with TRBJ2-7; perhaps TRBD1 as D (5 bases). This CDR3 region has 14 residues. Trimming removed 5 bases at V and 3 bases at J, with 14 bases between. Germline CDR1 MNHEY, CDR2 SMNVEV (reference sequence). The CDR3 protein is CASSQKGFYYEQYF. The CDR3 DNA is TGTGCCAGCAGTCAAAAGGGGTTCTACTACGAGCAGTACTTC.

This clone appeared once. The chain links TRBV28 to TRBJ2-1; D ambiguous. This CDR3 region has 14 residues. Germline V gene sequence: CDR1 MDHEN, CDR2 SYDVKM. V was cut by 5 bases and J by 6 bases, with 14 bases left in between. The CDR3 DNA is TGTGCCAGCAGTCCCGTAGTCCTCACCAATGAGCAGTTCTTC. Amino acids: CASSPVVLTNEQFF.

The CDR3 loop reads CASSYMGAWEKLFF. The CDR3, as DNA: TGTGCCAGCAGTTACATGGGGGCTTGGGAAAAACTGTTTTTT. This chain uses TRBV6-6 with TRBJ1-4; weak D call: TRBD1 (6 bases). The CDR3 loop spans 14 amino acids. Germline V gives CDR1 MNHNY, CDR2 SVGAGI (reference sequence). V lost 2 bases to trimming and J lost 8 bases, with 12 bases between them.

This clone was recorded once. This rearrangement joins TRBV5-1 to TRBJ1-2; D uncertain. The V end was cut by 3 bases, the J end by 8 bases, with 14 bases between. Germline V gene lookup returns CDR1 SGHRS and CDR2 YFSETQ. The CDR3 sequence is 13 residues long. CDR3 sequence: CASSSSPAWGYTF. The CDR3 region has the DNA TGCGCCAGCAGCTCCTCACCAGCTTGGGGCTACACCTTC.

The chain links TRBV9 to TRBJ1-1; D gene unclear. Germline CDR1 SGDLS, CDR2 YYNGEE. Trimming stripped 0 bases from V and 7 bases from J, with 10 bases between. This CDR3 region has 13 residues. CDR3 nucleotides: TGTGCCAGCAGCGTAGGCCCCACTCTTGAAGCTTTCTTT. It encodes CASSVGPTLEAFF.

The chain uses TRBV9 and TRBJ2-5; 9 bases agree with TRBD2. The ends lost 0 bases at V and 3 bases at J; junction bases unmatched: 3. The CDR3 length is 15 residues. In germline, CDR1 is SGDLS, CDR2 YYNGEE. The CDR3 nucleotides read TGTGCCAGCAGCGTAGGACTAGCGGATAAAGAGACCCAGTACTTC. Translated, it gives CASSVGLADKETQYF.

The rearrangement uses TRBV9 and TRBJ2-3; 8 nucleotides agree with TRBD2. Germline lookup yields CDR1 SGDLS and CDR2 YYNGEE. V lost 0 bases to trimming and J lost 4 bases; unmatched junction nucleotides: 4. The CDR3 sequence is 15 residues long. CDR3 region: CASSVGTSLPDTQYF. CDR3 bases: TGTGCCAGCAGCGTAGGGACTAGCTTACCAGATACGCAGTATTTT.

The J gene is TRBJ2-2, the V gene TRBV6-1, with D unclear. V lost 7 bases and J 1 base, leaving 7 bases between the germline ends. CDR3 length equals 13 residues. Germline CDR1 and CDR2: MNHNS and SASEGT. CDR3 in amino acids: CASTPRNTGELFF. For the CDR3, the DNA is TGTGCCAGCACGCCTCGGAACACCGGGGAGCTGTTTTTT.

The chain joins TRBV9 to TRBJ2-7; weak D call: TRBD1 (5 bases). Germline loops: CDR1 SGDLS, CDR2 YYNGEE. V shed 2 bases and J shed 2 bases, with 14 bases lying between them. The CDR3 sequence is 15 residues long. The CDR3 DNA reads as TGTGCCAGCAGCGTTGGTATCGACAGCACCTACGAGCAGTACTTC. Translating gives CASSVGIDSTYEQYF.

The CDR3: CASMLAGNTGELFF. CDR3 in DNA: TGTGCCAGCATGCTAGCGGGAAACACCGGGGAGCTGTTTTTT. The rearrangement links TRBV7-6 to TRBJ2-2; 9 bases are a match to TRBD2. Trimming removed 7 bases from V and 2 bases from J; junction bases left unmatched: 2. This CDR3 is built from 14 residues. Germline V gene sequence: CDR1 SGHVS, CDR2 FNYEAQ.

The chain has TRBV21-1 and TRBJ1-5; the table's D call, TRBD1, has no DNA check behind it. TRBV21-1 is labeled a pseudogene. CDR3 length: 16 amino acids. CDR3 sequence (DNA): TGTGCCAGCAGCGGACCGGACAGGTATAGCAATCAGCCCCAGCATTTT. It is translated as CASSGPDRYSNQPQHF.

This sequence joins TRBV10-2 and TRBJ2-3; no reliable D call. The V gene's germline CDR1 is WSHSY and CDR2 SAAADI. The CDR3 runs 15 residues. V lost 1 base and J 2 bases, leaving 10 bases between the germline ends. In nucleotides, the CDR3 is TGCGCCAGCAGTGAGTGGCGACCCGTCACAGATACGCAGTATTTT. It codes for CASSEWRPVTDTQYF.

The V and J genes are TRBV7-9 and TRBJ2-1; D gene ambiguous. This CDR3 has 14 residues. Looked up from germline, CDR1 is SEHNR and CDR2 is FQNEAQ (reference sequence). With 5 bases removed from V and 8 bases from J, the gap between germline ends came to 16 bases. CDR3 coding DNA: TGTGCCAGCAGCCAGTCGGGTCCCGGCCATGAGCAGTTCTTC. Its protein is CASSQSGPGHEQFF. The variable domain in full, completed from reference TRBV7-9 and TRBJ2-1, reads DTGVSQNPRHKITKRGQNVTFRCDPISEHNRLYWYRQTLGQGPEFLTYFQNEAQLEKSRLLSDRFSAERPKGSFSTLEIQRTEQGDSAMYLCASSQSGPGHEQFFGPGTRLTVL.

Comment on this clone: The sample carries other DNA sequences with the same CDR3. This rearrangement joins TRBV7-2 to TRBJ1-5; D not resolved. Trimming stripped 3 bases from V and 0 bases from J, with 9 bases between. CDR3 length: 15 residues. Germline CDR1 and CDR2: SGHTA and FQGNSA. In nucleotides, the CDR3 is TGTGCCAGCAGCTTGGCAGTATATAGCAATCAGCCCCAGCATTTT. It yields the protein CASSLAVYSNQPQHF.

The chain uses TRBV30 and TRBJ1-4; possibly TRBD1 for D (5 bases). The germline V gene encodes CDR1 GTSNPN and CDR2 SVGIG (reference sequence). The CDR3 extends over 14 amino acids. Trimming took 5 bases from V and 7 from J, leaving 17 bases between them. The CDR3 sequence: CAWGVGQGGEKLFF. Written as DNA, the CDR3 is TGTGCCTGGGGGGTCGGGCAGGGAGGTGAAAAACTGTTTTTT.